The clone carrying this T cell receptor (beta chain) was recorded at least ten times. Its target is unknown. This sample was included in a study of naive and memory T cell subsets. General study results and limits: Over 95% of naive TCR sequences appeared only once, unlike memory subsets. RNA-based TCR counts may shift with T cell activation and differentiation.

CDR3 size: 11 residues. Deletions cut 4 bases from V and 8 bases from J, with 9 bases between. The germline V gene has CDR1 DFQATT and CDR2 SNEGSKA (reference sequence). The beta constant-region primer was an equimolar mix of two oligonucleotides covering TRBC1 and TRBC2. TCRdb reanalysed the UMI-ligation and nested PCR reads using MiXCR and keeps one entry per CDR3 protein. The repertoire holds 70,000 to 95,000 distinct CDR3 sequences, 7% seen once, with 1.5% to 2% in the top ten. The clonotype was recovered from a human donor in good health. Sequences were obtained from central memory CD4+ T cells from blood. The chain joins TRBV20-1 to TRBJ2-1, with D unclear. For the CDR3, the DNA is TGCAGTGCTACCTCCCTACATGAGCAGTTCTTC. As protein: CSATSLHEQFF.